Below are 21 T cell receptor beta chains sequenced from a single sample in a study of shared clonotypes between healthy human individuals. Terminally differentiated effector memory CD45RA+ cells were left out of the naive CD8 fraction, which was CD45RO-negative and positively selected for CCR7. The method was immunoSEQ multiplex PCR; TCRdb's version includes in-frame clones alone and lacks a portion of them. The table has approximately 2,000,000 clones, roughly 93% seen once. The sample comprised naive CD8+ T cells from PBMCs. These receptors came from a man between 18 and 35 years old in good health. Some clones in this sample may be carry-over from other donors' samples.

About this clone: The sample has other DNA sequences that encode this CDR3 too. The J gene is TRBJ2-7, the V gene TRBV5-1; TRBD1 matches 10 bases. CDR3 length: 15 residues. The trim removed 0 bases at V and 2 bases at J, leaving 2 bases unmatched. Germline V CDR1 and CDR2: SGHRS, YFSETQ. This CDR3 is CASSLEGQGTYEQYF. The DNA of the CDR3 is TGCGCCAGCAGCTTGGAGGGACAGGGGACCTACGAGCAGTACTTC.

The chain has TRBV27 and TRBJ1-5, with D possibly matching TRBD1 (5 bases). The V gene lost 6 bases and the J gene lost 5 bases, with 17 bases spanning the gap. This CDR3 comprises 15 residues. Germline V CDR1 and CDR2: MNHEY, SMNVEV (reference sequence). The CDR3 here is CASRAGRMQDQPQHF. CDR3 nucleotide sequence: TGTGCCAGCAGGGCAGGGAGGATGCAAGATCAGCCCCAGCATTTT.

The J gene is TRBJ2-5, the V gene TRBV29-1, with 12 bases that match TRBD2. Germline V gives CDR1 SQVTM, CDR2 ANQGSEA. The CDR3 spans 14 residues. After removal of 6 bases from V and 5 bases from J, the junction contained 7 bases not matched to a gene. CDR3 nucleotide sequence: TGCAGCGTAGACCTAGCGGGAGGGTGGGAGACCCAGTACTTC. It encodes CSVDLAGGWETQYF.

Comment on this clone: In the same sample, other DNA sequences code for this CDR3. The chain employs TRBV30 and TRBJ2-7; 8 nucleotides align to TRBD2. CDR3 length: 14 amino acids. J was trimmed by 3 bases and V by 0 bases; bases with no gene match: 4. The germline CDR1 and CDR2 sequences are GTSNPN and SVGIG (reference sequence). Written as DNA, the CDR3 is TGTGCCTGGAGTGTAGGAGCGGGAGTCTACGAGCAGTACTTC. This translates into CAWSVGAGVYEQYF.

This clone was observed a single time. The chain couples TRBV27 to TRBJ2-1; 14 positions match TRBD2. The V and J ends lost 8 bases and 6 bases, in that order; junction bases with no gene match: 21. The CDR3 consists of 20 residues. Germline V CDR1 and CDR2: MNHEY, SMNVEV (reference sequence). The CDR3 region is CASGMLGTSGSQKDSNEQFF. The CDR3 nucleotides are TGTGCCAGCGGGATGCTTGGGACTAGCGGGAGCCAAAAGGACAGCAATGAGCAGTTCTTC.

The V gene is TRBV28, the J gene TRBJ2-2, with TRBD1 matching 12 bases. Trimming at V came to 5 bases and at J to 4 bases, leaving 5 bases not matched to a gene. Germline V gives CDR1 MDHEN, CDR2 SYDVKM. The length of the CDR3 is 16 residues. CDR3 protein: CASSTGTGGITGELFF. CDR3 sequence (DNA): TGTGCCAGCAGTACCGGGACAGGGGGCATCACCGGGGAGCTGTTTTTT.

About this clone: The sample carries other DNA sequences with the same CDR3. The chain couples TRBV5-1 to TRBJ2-1; no firm D call. The germline V gene encodes CDR1 SGHRS and CDR2 YFSETQ. Trimming shortened V by 4 bases and J by 0 bases, and 11 bases separated the two germline ends. The CDR3 loop spans 15 amino acids. The CDR3 coding sequence is TGCGCCAGCAGCGATCGACCGAGCTCCTACAATGAGCAGTTCTTC. It specifies CASSDRPSSYNEQFF.

This chain uses TRBV2 with TRBJ1-1, with D hard to call. The CDR3 has 15 residues. CDR1 and CDR2 (germline): SNHLY, FYNNEI. The V end was cut by 8 bases, the J end by 4 bases, with 20 bases between. The CDR3: CASFLSGARTTEAFF. Written as DNA, the CDR3 is TGTGCCAGCTTTCTATCCGGCGCAAGGACCACTGAAGCTTTCTTT.

The V and J genes are TRBV5-6 and TRBJ2-4; D is undetermined. This CDR3 contains 13 residues. Germline V gene data show CDR1 as SGHDT and CDR2 as YYEEEE. Trimming removed 4 bases at V and 0 bases at J, with 5 bases between. CDR3 nucleotide sequence: TGTGCCAGCAGCACGGAAGCCAAAAACATTCAGTACTTC. It yields the protein CASSTEAKNIQYF.

The chain recombines TRBV30 with TRBJ1-2, with TRBD1 matching 9 bases. Germline V lookup: CDR1 GTSNPN, CDR2 SVGIG (reference sequence). Trimming at V came to 2 bases and at J to 6 bases, leaving 4 bases not matched to a gene. The CDR3 is 13 residues long. The chain's CDR3 is CAWSSGQGNGYTF. CDR3 coding DNA: TGTGCCTGGAGTAGTGGACAGGGGAATGGCTACACCTTC.

The rearrangement links TRBV25-1 to TRBJ2-5; D remains unclear. CDR1 is MGHDK, CDR2 SYGVNS, per germline. There are 14 residues in the CDR3. Between the trimmed V and J ends, which lost 2 bases and 5 bases, there was a span of 12 bases. CDR3 sequence (DNA): TGTGCCAGCAGTGAAGGGATCGGCCTGGAGACCCAGTACTTC. Its translation: CASSEGIGLETQYF.

The rearrangement links TRBV4-3 to TRBJ2-1; unclear D gene. This CDR3 is built from 17 residues. V gave up 4 bases and J gave up 6 bases, with 22 bases separating them. Germline V gene data show CDR1 as LGHNA and CDR2 as YSLEER. The CDR3 region has the DNA TGCGCCAGCAGCCCAAAGGCCCAGGTGGAGATTGGCAATGAGCAGTTCTTC. This codes for CASSPKAQVEIGNEQFF.

The CDR3 here is CASSETPGLGIYEQYF. In DNA, the CDR3 is TGTGCCAGCAGCGAAACTCCGGGACTAGGGATCTACGAGCAGTACTTC. V usage is TRBV7-2 and J usage is TRBJ2-7; 8 bases fit TRBD2. V lost 5 bases, J lost 3 bases, and 12 bases stayed unmatched. Germline loops: CDR1 SGHTA, CDR2 FQGNSA. CDR3 length equals 16 residues.

The sample holds a few counts of this clone. Other DNA sequences in the sample encode the same CDR3. J is TRBJ2-7 and V is TRBV27; 7 positions match TRBD2. The CDR3 extends over 13 amino acids. With V trimmed by 3 bases and J by 3 bases, 2 bases remained unmatched. The germline V gene has CDR1 MNHEY and CDR2 SMNVEV (reference sequence). CDR3 coding DNA: TGTGCCAGCAGTTTTTCTAGCGGCTACGAGCAGTACTTC. This encodes CASSFSSGYEQYF.

The chain uses TRBV6-1 and TRBJ1-1; the match to TRBD1 covers 8 bases. The CDR3 is made up of 14 amino acids. The germline V gene has CDR1 MNHNS and CDR2 SASEGT. The trim removed 6 bases at V and 4 bases at J, leaving 7 bases unmatched. CDR3: CASRKPGQATEAFF. As DNA, the CDR3 is TGTGCCAGCAGAAAACCGGGACAGGCCACTGAAGCTTTCTTT.

The CDR3 sequence is CASSGDLRKTQYF. In nucleotides, the CDR3 is TGTGCCAGCAGTGGAGACTTGAGAAAGACCCAGTACTTC. The chain carries TRBV2 and TRBJ2-5, with no clear D. The CDR3 has 13 residues. V was cut by 4 bases and J by 6 bases, with 12 bases left in between. CDR1 is SNHLY, CDR2 FYNNEI, per germline.

This clone appeared a single time. The chain uses TRBV15 and TRBJ2-7; tentative D call: TRBD1 (6 bases). Trimming stripped 1 base from V and 6 bases from J, with 16 bases between. There are 15 residues in the CDR3. Germline CDR1 reads LNHNV; CDR2 reads YYDKDF (reference sequence). CDR3 coding DNA: TGTGCCACCAGCAGAGTCCCGGGACAAGTCTCCGAGCAGTACTTC. Translation gives CATSRVPGQVSEQYF.

The chain carries TRBV6-4 and TRBJ2-1; 9 bases fit TRBD2. Trimming at V came to 7 bases and at J to 0 bases, leaving 10 bases not matched to a gene. There are 17 residues in the CDR3. Per the germline V gene, CDR1 is MRHNA and CDR2 is SNTAGT. CDR3 in DNA: TGTGCCAGCATTCTACTAGCGGGTGGTTCCTCCTACAATGAGCAGTTCTTC. Translated, it gives CASILLAGGSSYNEQFF.

This rearrangement joins TRBV27 to TRBJ1-1; D may be TRBD1 (5 bases). Germline CDR1 is MNHEY and CDR2 is SMNVEV (reference sequence). This CDR3 has 13 residues. The germline V and J ends were trimmed by 6 bases and 4 bases, with 12 bases remaining between them. The CDR3 is CASSLGASTEAFF. The CDR3, as DNA: TGTGCCAGCAGCCTCGGGGCTTCCACTGAAGCTTTCTTT.

CDR3 bases: TGTGCCTGGACCAGCAGCGGGGGGCAGTACTTC. Translated, it gives CAWTSSGGQYF. The chain employs TRBV30 and TRBJ2-7; 8 nucleotides agree with TRBD2. Germline V gene lookup returns CDR1 GTSNPN and CDR2 SVGIG (reference sequence). The length of the CDR3 is 11 residues. The J segment lost 9 bases and the V segment lost 4 bases, leaving 5 bases of the junction unmatched.

The J gene is TRBJ2-5, the V gene TRBV5-5; 8 nucleotides agree with TRBD1. V was pared by 4 bases and J by 5 bases, with 7 bases of the junction left unmatched. Germline V gene data show CDR1 as SGHKS and CDR2 as YYEKEE (reference sequence). The CDR3 length is 14 residues. The CDR3 is CASSGQTGDETQYF. The CDR3 bases are TGTGCCAGCAGCGGTCAGACAGGGGACGAGACCCAGTACTTC.